The 28 T cell receptor beta chains reported below all come from one sample, sequenced in a study of CD8+ T cells in alopecia areata (dated by TCRdb to 2016 to 2019). Libraries came from the immunoSEQ multiplex PCR assay. To provide template for TCR sequencing, every sample had RNA extracted and reverse transcribed into cDNA. In its TCRdb copy, this immuneACCESS table keeps in-frame sequences only and misses some clones. Where compared with another copy, unresolved V genes explain less than half of these, and the others have no known cause. The sample table records roughly 190,000 clones; 45% to 75% of these occur just once. Around 3.2% of the sample lies in the top ten. The time point label here, explained by the study, means: roughly 27 days on oral tofacitinib. In the paper's terms, the treatment or condition label means: oral pan-JAK inhibitor, 5-10 mg twice daily. The sequences come from CD4+ T cells sorted from blood, collected at week 4, from a patient treated with tofacitinib. Every receptor here comes from a human donor with alopecia areata.

The gene calls are TRBV30 and TRBJ1-2, with D unclear. The germline CDR1 and CDR2 sequences are GTSNPN and SVGIG (reference sequence). Trimming took off 3 bases at V and 6 bases at J, with 14 bases between the two ends. This CDR3 is 13 amino acids long. CDR3 amino acids: CAWRPGPTHGYTF. The CDR3 DNA is TGTGCCTGGAGGCCGGGTCCCACTCATGGCTACACCTTC.

The table lists this clone with a count of one. The chain has TRBV7-2 and TRBJ2-7; D perhaps matches TRBD2 (5 bases). The CDR3 is 13 amino acids. CDR1 and CDR2 from the germline V gene are SGHTA and FQGNSA. Trimming cost V 6 bases and J 2 bases, with 11 bases left between them. This chain's CDR3 is CASRLDIAYEQYF. In nucleotides, the CDR3 is TGTGCCAGCAGACTAGACATAGCCTACGAGCAGTACTTC.

The V gene is TRBV6-1, the J gene TRBJ2-3; 7 bases match TRBD1. Germline V gives CDR1 MNHNS, CDR2 SASEGT. The CDR3 is 12 amino acids. The ends lost 8 bases at V and 2 bases at J; junction bases unmatched: 1. The CDR3 DNA is TGTGCCAGCGGGACAGTCACAGATACGCAGTATTTT. Its translation is CASGTVTDTQYF.

Only one count was recorded for this clone. This chain links TRBV29-1 with TRBJ2-5; D is ambiguous. This CDR3 has 12 residues. The germline V gene encodes CDR1 SQVTM and CDR2 ANQGSEA. Between the trimmed V and J ends, which lost 7 bases and 5 bases, there was a span of 14 bases. The CDR3 sequence is CSALSEWETQYF. The CDR3 DNA is TGCAGCGCCTTGTCGGAGTGGGAGACCCAGTACTTC. Variable domain in full (rest from reference TRBV29-1 and TRBJ2-5): SAVISQKPSRDICQRGTSLTIQCQVDSQVTMMFWYRQQPGQSLTLIATANQGSEATYESGFVIDKFPISRPNLTFSTLTVSNMSPEDSSIYLCSALSEWETQYFGPGTRLLVL.

This clone has a handful of counts. The rearrangement links TRBV4-1 to TRBJ2-7, with a possible D match to TRBD1 (6 bases). V lost 0 bases and J lost 2, with 17 bases in between. This CDR3 is built from 17 residues. The germline V gene has CDR1 MGHRA and CDR2 YSYEKL. CDR3: CASSQEWGTGITYEQYF. The CDR3 DNA reads as TGCGCCAGCAGCCAAGAATGGGGAACAGGGATAACCTACGAGCAGTACTTC.

DNA for the CDR3: TGTGCCTGGACAGATCAAGAGACCCAGTACTTC. The encoded protein is CAWTDQETQYF. J is TRBJ2-5 and V is TRBV30, with D unresolved. The V gene lost 4 bases and the J gene lost 2 bases, with 5 bases spanning the gap. The CDR3 length is 11 residues. Germline V gives CDR1 GTSNPN, CDR2 SVGIG (reference sequence).

The chain joins TRBV7-2 to TRBJ1-1; TRBD1 matches at 11 bases. CDR1 is SGHTA and CDR2 is FQGNSA in the germline V gene. The CDR3 spans 16 residues. Trimming took 1 base from V and 5 from J; bases not matched to a gene: 6. For the CDR3, the DNA is TGTGCCAGCAGCTTAGGACGGACAGGGGGCAGGACTGAAGCTTTCTTT. Protein: CASSLGRTGGRTEAFF.

V is TRBV5-6 and J is TRBJ2-3; unclear D gene. This CDR3 is built from 15 residues. Per germline, CDR1 SGHDT and CDR2 YYEEEE. Trimming removed 0 bases from V and 0 bases from J, with 8 bases in between. CDR3 nucleotide sequence: TGTGCCAGCAGCTTGGAGGCGGCCAGCACAGATACGCAGTATTTT. Protein sequence: CASSLEAASTDTQYF. Complete variable domain (other parts from reference TRBV5-6 and TRBJ2-3): DAGVTQSPTHLIKTRGQQVTLRCSPKSGHDTVSWYQQALGQGPQFIFQYYEEEERQRGNFPDRFSGHQFPNYSSELNVNALLLGDSALYLCASSLEAASTDTQYFGPGTRLTVL.

In this sample, this clone turned up a few times. The V gene is TRBV7-9, the J gene TRBJ2-1; weak D call: TRBD2 (5 bases). The V end lost 5 bases, the J end lost 5 bases, and 13 bases lay between the germline ends. Looked up from germline, CDR1 is SEHNR and CDR2 is FQNEAQ (reference sequence). The CDR3 is made up of 14 amino acids. CDR3 loop: CASSIREPNNEQFF. DNA of the CDR3: TGTGCCAGCAGCATCCGGGAACCGAACAATGAGCAGTTCTTC.

The V call is TRBV5-6, the J call TRBJ1-5; no clear D. From germline, CDR1 is SGHDT and CDR2 YYEEEE. This CDR3 contains 14 residues. V lost 1 base and J lost 0, with 5 bases in between. The DNA of the CDR3 is TGTGCCAGCAGCTTGTACGGTAGCAATCAGCCCCAGCATTTT. It encodes CASSLYGSNQPQHF.

V usage is TRBV29-1 and J usage is TRBJ1-1, with a tentative D call TRBD1 (5 bases). Trimming stripped 7 bases from V and 5 bases from J, with 8 bases between. Germline V gene lookup returns CDR1 SQVTM and CDR2 ANQGSEA. This CDR3 is 10 amino acids long. The CDR3 bases are TGCAGCGCCAGGACAACTGAAGCTTTCTTT. It translates to CSARTTEAFF.

This sequence joins TRBV7-2 and TRBJ2-5, with 10 bases lining up with TRBD2. V lost 2 bases to trimming and J lost 4 bases; unmatched junction nucleotides: 7. Looked up from germline, CDR1 is SGHTA and CDR2 is FQGNSA. There are 16 residues in the CDR3. The DNA for the CDR3 is TGTGCCAGCAGCTTATATATAGCGGGGGGAGGAGAGACCCAGTACTTC. Translating it yields CASSLYIAGGGETQYF.

The V gene is TRBV30, the J gene TRBJ1-1, with TRBD1 identical over 7 bases. CDR3 length: 13 amino acids. J lost 0 bases, V lost 4 bases, and 2 bases had no gene match. Per the germline V gene, CDR1 is GTSNPN and CDR2 is SVGIG (reference sequence). This CDR3 is CAWTGGVNTEAFF. The CDR3, as DNA: TGTGCCTGGACAGGGGGGGTGAACACTGAAGCTTTCTTT.

J is TRBJ2-5 and V is TRBV4-1; the D gene is possibly TRBD2 (5 bases). Trimming removed 2 bases from V and 2 bases from J, with 12 bases in between. Germline-derived CDR1 and CDR2 are MGHRA and YSYEKL. The CDR3 has 15 amino acids. The CDR3 DNA sequence: TGCGCCAGCAGCCAATATGGGAGCAGGCAAGAGACCCAGTACTTC. Translated: CASSQYGSRQETQYF.

The genes are TRBV29-1 and TRBJ2-4; D perhaps matches TRBD1 (5 bases). This CDR3 has 14 amino acids. Germline V gene sequence: CDR1 SQVTM, CDR2 ANQGSEA. V lost 5 bases and J lost 0, with 11 bases in between. CDR3 sequence: CSVQTALAKNIQYF. The CDR3 nucleotides are TGCAGCGTTCAGACAGCACTAGCCAAAAACATTCAGTACTTC.

This clone has a single count. The chain carries TRBV9 and TRBJ2-5; maybe TRBD2 (5 bases). CDR3 length equals 14 residues. Germline V gene sequence: CDR1 SGDLS, CDR2 YYNGEE. V was pared by 0 bases and J by 1 base, with 7 bases between. The CDR3 coding sequence is TGTGCCAGCAGCGTAGCCGGGGTCCAAGAGACCCAGTACTTC. Protein product: CASSVAGVQETQYF.

The chain joins TRBV7-9 to TRBJ2-7; a possible D gene is TRBD1 (5 bases). Germline V gene lookup returns CDR1 SEHNR and CDR2 FQNEAQ (reference sequence). CDR3 length: 13 amino acids. With 3 bases removed from V and 7 bases from J, the gap between germline ends came to 13 bases. CDR3 loop: CASSLRPGKEQYF. CDR3 bases: TGTGCCAGCAGCTTGCGACCAGGGAAAGAGCAGTACTTC.

This rearrangement joins TRBV28 to TRBJ2-7; D perhaps matches TRBD2 (6 bases). This CDR3 is 15 amino acids long. Trimming took 4 bases from V and 3 from J, leaving 16 bases between them. Germline CDR1 MDHEN, CDR2 SYDVKM. The CDR3 sequence is CASSSLALALYEQYF. Written as DNA, the CDR3 is TGTGCCAGCAGTTCACTAGCCCTAGCCCTCTACGAGCAGTACTTC.

V is TRBV29-1 and J is TRBJ1-2; 7 nucleotides agree with TRBD1. This CDR3 has 13 amino acids. J was trimmed by 3 bases and V by 4 bases; bases with no gene match: 5. The germline CDR1 and CDR2 sequences are SQVTM and ANQGSEA. The CDR3 sequence: CSVGAGTDYGYTF. The CDR3 coding sequence is TGCAGCGTTGGAGCTGGGACAGACTATGGCTACACCTTC.

The sample holds a few counts of this clone. Other DNA sequences within the sample encode an identical CDR3. This chain uses TRBV29-1 with TRBJ1-3; 8 bases fit TRBD1. CDR3 size: 14 residues. Germline CDR1 is SQVTM and CDR2 is ANQGSEA. J gave up 0 bases and V 6 bases, and 4 bases lay outside the gene matches. DNA of the CDR3: TGCAGCGTCTACGGACAGGGCTCTGGAAACACCATATATTTT. Amino acids: CSVYGQGSGNTIYF.

The CDR3 spells CASRRTGGITEAFF. DNA of the CDR3: TGTGCCAGCAGGAGGACAGGGGGCATCACTGAAGCTTTCTTT. The V gene is TRBV2, the J gene TRBJ1-1, with TRBD1 identical over 11 bases. V lost 6 bases and J lost 4; bases outside the gene matches: 4. Germline CDR1 reads SNHLY; CDR2 reads FYNNEI. The CDR3 contains 14 residues.

Here the CDR3 reads CASSYKTSYEQYF. CDR3 coding DNA: TGTGCCAGCAGTTACAAGACTAGCTACGAGCAGTACTTC. V usage is TRBV27 and J usage is TRBJ2-7; D is perhaps TRBD2 (6 bases). The germline gives CDR1 MNHEY, CDR2 SMNVEV (reference sequence). This CDR3 has 13 residues. Trimming took 4 bases from V and 3 from J, leaving 10 bases between them.

This clone was observed at least ten times. J is TRBJ1-1 and V is TRBV19; D uncertain. Trimming took 9 bases from V and 0 from J, leaving 14 bases between them. The germline CDR1 and CDR2 sequences are LNHDA and SQIVND (reference sequence). There are 14 residues in the CDR3. As DNA, the CDR3 is TGTGCCAGCTCGAGCTCGGTTATGAACACTGAAGCTTTCTTT. This codes for CASSSSVMNTEAFF. Full variable domain (remainder filled in from reference TRBV19 and TRBJ1-1): DGGITQSPKYLFRKEGQNVTLSCEQNLNHDAMYWYRQDPGQGLRLIYYSQIVNDFQKGDIAEGYSVSREKKESFPLTVTSAQKNPTAFYLCASSSSVMNTEAFFGQGTRLTVV.

The rearrangement joins TRBV30 to TRBJ2-7; D call uncertain. The V end was cut by 0 bases, the J end by 2 bases, with 11 bases between. Germline CDR1 is GTSNPN and CDR2 is SVGIG (reference sequence). The CDR3 has 14 residues. The CDR3 coding sequence is TGTGCCTGGAGTGTAGGCAGTCTTACCTACGAGCAGTACTTC. Amino acids: CAWSVGSLTYEQYF.

The V and J genes are TRBV5-1 and TRBJ2-3, with a possible D match to TRBD2 (5 bases). Trimming removed 1 base from V and 1 base from J, with 13 bases in between. This CDR3 contains 16 residues. Germline V CDR1 and CDR2: SGHRS, YFSETQ. CDR3 region: CASSLPGSRGTDTQYF. The CDR3 DNA is TGCGCCAGCAGCTTGCCGGGAAGTCGTGGCACAGATACGCAGTATTTT.

The rearrangement links TRBV5-1 to TRBJ1-5; the D gene is possibly TRBD1 (5 bases). The V gene's germline CDR1 is SGHRS and CDR2 YFSETQ. Trimming pared 1 base from V and 6 bases from J, leaving 14 bases between. The CDR3 totals 15 residues. CDR3 sequence (DNA): TGCGCCAGCAGCTTGTACGGGGACTTGGGTCAGCCCCAGCATTTT. Translation: CASSLYGDLGQPQHF.

The sample holds a few counts of this clone. This rearrangement joins TRBV10-3 to TRBJ2-1; 9 positions agree with TRBD1. The J segment lost 7 bases and the V segment lost 7 bases, leaving 5 bases of the junction unmatched. From germline, CDR1 is ENHRY and CDR2 SYGVKD. CDR3 size: 13 residues. The CDR3 spells CAITDRGTNEQFF. For the CDR3, the DNA is TGTGCCATCACGGACAGGGGTACGAATGAGCAGTTCTTC.

In this sample, this clone turned up a few times. The V gene is TRBV29-1, the J gene TRBJ2-5; D is unresolved. Per the germline V gene, CDR1 is SQVTM and CDR2 is ANQGSEA. The CDR3 length is 12 residues. The V and J ends lost 2 bases and 7 bases respectively, with 11 bases between them. The CDR3 loop reads CSVEYGVGTQYF. In DNA form, the CDR3 reads TGCAGCGTTGAATATGGGGTTGGGACCCAGTACTTC. The variable domain in full, with the rest retrieved from reference TRBV29-1 and TRBJ2-5, is SAVISQKPSRDICQRGTSLTIQCQVDSQVTMMFWYRQQPGQSLTLIATANQGSEATYESGFVIDKFPISRPNLTFSTLTVSNMSPEDSSIYLCSVEYGVGTQYFGPGTRLLVL.